This TCR beta chain was found in a study of regulatory T cells in long-lasting Graves disease. Noted time point: newly diagnosed GD, antithyroid drugs for less than 3 months. The TCR library was made from RNA extracted from PBMCs. Patients came through an endocrinology department, and that department was in Xi'an, China. According to the study, TCR beta libraries were built with iRepertoire HTBI primers and CDR3-region Arm-PCR. Via MiXCR, TCRdb re-called the multiplex PCR reads, giving one row per CDR3 protein. The table has 250,000 or so distinct CDR3 sequences, around 19% seen once. As for this clonotype: Just one base apart from a much larger clone, this may be a read error.

These records were also assigned to another study, of T cells in Graves' hyperthyroidism and ophthalmopathy. Turning to that study: Researchers defined stable Graves' hyperthyroidism as no ophthalmopathy progression within 18 months.

The material was peripheral blood mononuclear cells (PBMCs), obtained at new diagnosis, from a patient treated with antithyroid drugs. The receptor's source is a young woman with Graves disease.

CDR3 protein: CSTRDWGSGGAFGEQFF. The CDR3 DNA follows: TGCAGTACTAGAGATTGGGGTAGCGGGGGGGCCTTTGGTGAGCAGTTCTTC. The gene calls are TRBV20-1 and TRBJ2-5; 11 positions match TRBD2. The DNA matches TRBJ2-1 better at its end, which makes the J call doubtful. CDR3 length equals 17 residues. Germline V CDR1 and CDR2: DFQATT, SNEGSKA (reference sequence).